Listed here are 21 T cell receptor beta chains from one sample, sequenced in a study of T cell responses to AZD1222 COVID-19 vaccine. The repertoire was sequenced with immunoSEQ multiplex PCR; TCRdb's copy has only in-frame clones and lacks some. The repertoire holds under 110,000 clones, with 90% as singletons. The starting material was peripheral blood, obtained on day 0 of AZD1222 vaccination. The receptor source for this set is an adult in good health.

The chain combines TRBV5-1 with TRBJ2-3, with no clear D. This CDR3 contains 14 residues. CDR1 is SGHRS and CDR2 is YFSETQ in the germline V gene. Trimming pared 4 bases from V and 0 bases from J, leaving 9 bases between. The CDR3 region has the DNA TGCGCCAGCAGCCAAGTAACTAGCACAGATACGCAGTATTTT. This codes for CASSQVTSTDTQYF.

The chain uses TRBV3-1 (or the pseudogene TRBV3-2) and TRBJ2-3; D possibly corresponds to TRBD1 (5 bases). The CDR3 is 13 amino acids. V lost 3 bases and J 6 bases, leaving 10 bases between the germline ends. Germline CDR1 reads LGHDT; CDR2 reads YNNKEL (reference sequence). The CDR3 DNA reads TGTGCCAGCAGCCAGGGGCGGTGGGATACGCAGTATTTT. Residues: CASSQGRWDTQYF.

The chain joins TRBV4-1 to TRBJ1-6, with TRBD1 matching over 7 bases. J gave up 7 bases and V 0 bases, and 3 bases lay outside the gene matches. CDR1 and CDR2 from the germline V gene are MGHRA and YSYEKL. The CDR3 length is 15 residues. CDR3 region: CASSQDGTVNSPLHF. CDR3 nucleotide sequence: TGCGCCAGCAGCCAAGATGGGACAGTGAATTCACCCCTCCACTTT.

This clone was observed once. This sequence joins TRBV14 and TRBJ1-6, with D maybe TRBD1 (6 bases). V was pared by 4 bases and J by 9 bases, with 19 bases between. CDR1 and CDR2 from the germline V gene are SGHDN and FVKESK. The CDR3 contains 16 residues. This chain's CDR3 is CASSRLVEGVTSPLHF. CDR3 DNA sequence: TGTGCCAGCAGCCGCCTGGTGGAGGGGGTTACTTCACCCCTCCACTTT. The full variable domain, rest sourced from reference TRBV14 and TRBJ1-6, is EAGVTQFPSHSVIEKGQTVTLRCDPISGHDNLYWYRRVMGKEIKFLLHFVKESKQDESGMPNNRFLAERTGGTYSTLKVQPAELEDSGVYFCASSRLVEGVTSPLHFGNGTRLTVT.

This chain links TRBV5-1 with TRBJ2-7, with D possibly being TRBD1 (6 bases). Per the germline V gene, CDR1 is SGHRS and CDR2 is YFSETQ. The CDR3 is made up of 14 amino acids. V lost 0 bases and J lost 6, with 13 bases in between. CDR3 coding DNA: TGCGCCAGCAGCTTGGCAGGGGAGCGTGGCGAGCAGTACTTC. It specifies CASSLAGERGEQYF. The full variable domain, its missing parts supplied by reference TRBV5-1 and TRBJ2-7, is KAGVTQTPRYLIKTRGQQVTLSCSPISGHRSVSWYQQTPGQGLQFLFEYFSETQRNKGNFPGRFSGRQFSNSRSEMNVSTLELGDSALYLCASSLAGERGEQYFGPGTRLTVT.

The chain employs TRBV2 and TRBJ2-1, with TRBD2 as a possible D gene (7 bases). The CDR3 has 14 residues. V dropped 10 bases and J dropped 6 bases, with 19 bases sitting between them. The germline gives CDR1 SNHLY, CDR2 FYNNEI. The CDR3 bases are TGTGCCACCTCCTACGACGCGGGGGCCAATGAGCAGTTCTTC. Protein sequence: CATSYDAGANEQFF.

This clone occurred once. The rearrangement links TRBV28 to TRBJ2-7, with TRBD1 as a possible D gene (6 bases). The CDR3 has 16 amino acids. V lost 6 bases and J 3 bases, leaving 21 bases between the germline ends. CDR1 is MDHEN, CDR2 SYDVKM, per germline. In nucleotides, the CDR3 is TGTGCCAGCAGCCCGCATTGGGACAACATGGGCTACGAGCAGTACTTC. Translating gives CASSPHWDNMGYEQYF.

The genes are TRBV15 and TRBJ1-1; no reliable D call. The CDR3 covers 13 residues. The germline V gene encodes CDR1 LNHNV and CDR2 YYDKDF (reference sequence). V dropped 4 bases and J dropped 7 bases, with 13 bases sitting between them. DNA of the CDR3: TGTGCCACCAGCAAAAATCCCGACCTTGAAGCTTTCTTT. Protein sequence: CATSKNPDLEAFF.

The rearrangement uses TRBV28 and TRBJ1-4; a possible D gene is TRBD1 (5 bases). Between the trimmed V and J ends, which lost 2 bases and 7 bases, there was a span of 11 bases. The CDR3 totals 14 residues. Looked up from germline, CDR1 is MDHEN and CDR2 is SYDVKM. The CDR3 DNA follows: TGTGCCAGCAGTTTAAACACAGGAGGTGAAAAACTGTTTTTT. Translated, it gives CASSLNTGGEKLFF.

The V and J genes are TRBV7-8 and TRBJ2-1, with 7 nucleotides matching TRBD1. With 3 bases clipped from V and 0 bases from J, the junction kept 5 bases outside the gene matches. CDR3 length equals 16 residues. Germline V gene sequence: CDR1 SGHVS, CDR2 FQNEAQ. The CDR3 DNA reads TGTGCCAGCAGCTTCTCGGACAGGAGCTCCTACAATGAGCAGTTCTTC. It is translated as CASSFSDRSSYNEQFF.

The V call is TRBV7-2, the J call TRBJ2-4; TRBD1 is a possible D gene (5 bases). V was cut by 2 bases and J by 3 bases, with 8 bases left in between. Germline CDR1 SGHTA, CDR2 FQGNSA. This CDR3 spans 14 amino acids. The CDR3, as DNA: TGTGCCAGCAGCTTACAGGGAAGCAAAAACATTCAGTACTTC. Amino acid sequence: CASSLQGSKNIQYF.

This clone appeared a single time. This sequence joins TRBV28 and TRBJ1-2; 11 bases fit TRBD1. Per germline, CDR1 MDHEN and CDR2 SYDVKM. The J segment lost 7 bases and the V segment lost 7 bases, leaving 5 bases of the junction unmatched. The CDR3 covers 13 residues. The CDR3 loop is CASIPGQGGGYTF. The CDR3, as DNA: TGTGCCAGCATACCGGGACAGGGGGGTGGCTACACCTTC.

Only a few counts were recorded for this clone. The genes are TRBV28 and TRBJ1-2, with a weak D call TRBD1 (5 bases). The CDR3 covers 16 residues. Germline CDR1 reads MDHEN; CDR2 reads SYDVKM. Trimming took 5 bases from V and 4 from J, leaving 20 bases between them. CDR3 in amino acids: CASSPSGREKSYGYTF. CDR3 nucleotide sequence: TGTGCCAGCAGTCCCAGCGGCAGGGAGAAGAGCTATGGCTACACCTTC.

This chain uses TRBV13 with TRBJ1-1, with D maybe TRBD1 (5 bases). V was cut by 5 bases and J by 1 base, with 11 bases left in between. Germline CDR1 and CDR2: PRHDT and FYEKMQ (reference sequence). The CDR3 totals 14 residues. The CDR3, as DNA: TGTGCCAGCAGCCCGGGGACCGCGAACACTGAAGCTTTCTTT. This translates into CASSPGTANTEAFF.

This sequence joins TRBV28 and TRBJ2-2, with D possibly TRBD2 on 5 matching bases. The CDR3 consists of 15 residues. Germline CDR1 reads MDHEN; CDR2 reads SYDVKM. V was trimmed by 2 bases and J by 4 bases, leaving 11 bases between them. The CDR3 sequence: CASSLSSGGTGELFF. The CDR3 nucleotides are TGTGCCAGCAGTTTAAGTTCAGGAGGCACCGGGGAGCTGTTTTTT.

This clone showed up just once. This rearrangement joins TRBV5-6 to TRBJ2-3; D remains unclear. The CDR3 sequence is 16 residues long. Germline values: CDR1 SGHDT, CDR2 YYEEEE. V lost 1 base and J 0 bases, leaving 12 bases between the germline ends. The CDR3 coding sequence is TGTGCCAGCAGCTTGACCGTAGGAGCCAGCACAGATACGCAGTATTTT. Amino acid sequence: CASSLTVGASTDTQYF.

This clone was picked up one time. V usage is TRBV7-2 and J usage is TRBJ1-5, with D unresolved. Germline CDR1 reads SGHTA; CDR2 reads FQGNSA. CDR3 length: 15 amino acids. V lost 1 base and J lost 0, with 7 bases in between. The CDR3 sequence is CASSLVLTSNQPQHF. CDR3 nucleotides: TGTGCCAGCAGCTTAGTGCTCACTAGCAATCAGCCCCAGCATTTT.

This clone was counted between two and nine times. The chain recombines TRBV18 with TRBJ1-1; D is unresolved. Trimming shortened V by 9 bases and J by 7 bases, and 15 bases separated the two germline ends. Germline V gives CDR1 KGHSH, CDR2 LQKENI. The CDR3 is 12 amino acids. CDR3 protein: CASFQTNFEAFF. The CDR3 DNA is TGTGCCAGTTTTCAGACAAATTTTGAAGCTTTCTTT.

The V and J genes are TRBV6-5 and TRBJ1-4; D is unresolved. Germline lookup yields CDR1 MNHEY and CDR2 SVGAGI. V was trimmed by 4 bases and J by 2 bases, leaving 8 bases between them. The CDR3 spans 14 residues. The CDR3 spells CASSSVETNEKLFF. CDR3 nucleotides: TGTGCCAGCAGTTCGGTGGAGACTAATGAAAAACTGTTTTTT.

As to this clone: One end of the junction does not line up with germline, which may come from a read error. The J gene is TRBJ1-2, the V gene TRBV4-2; TRBD1 agrees at 8 bases. The germline CDR1 and CDR2 sequences are LGHNA and YNFKEQ. The length of the CDR3 is 15 residues. The CDR3 protein is CVSSQQQGANYGYTF. In DNA, the CDR3 is TGTGTCAGCAGCCAACAACAGGGGGCTAACTATGGCTACACCTTC.

This clone came up once. The CDR3 DNA sequence: TGCGCCAGCAGTCCGACGCCGTCCTATGGCTACACCTTC. It is translated as CASSPTPSYGYTF. This chain links TRBV5-1 with TRBJ1-2; D gene unclear. Germline V CDR1 and CDR2: SGHRS, YFSETQ. Trimming removed 5 bases at V and 4 bases at J, with 12 bases between. This CDR3 is 13 amino acids long.